A selection of T cell receptor beta chains follows, all from one sample in a study of immune evolution from preneoplasia to lung adenocarcinoma. Sequenced by immunoSEQ multiplex PCR; TCRdb stores in-frame clones only, minus some. Found here are some 9,000 clones, about 81% of them singletons; the top ten hold around 2.7%. Sequencing input: FFPE lung adenocarcinoma in situ tissue. The receptor set was obtained from a person between 65 and 79 years old with lung adenocarcinoma. Each CDR3 is given with its conserved first and last residue. D genes are given only for firm matches. Size tells how often a clone was seen (once, few, many) or the class of an expanded clone, and some rows leave it out.

V	J	size	D	DNA	CDR3
TRBV7-9	TRBJ1-2	NA	NA	TGTGCCAGCAGCTTAAGTCCCTCCAGGGATGGCTACACCTTC	CASSLSPSRDGYTF
TRBV11-3	TRBJ1-1	NA	NA	TGTGCCAGCAGCTTACCCAGTCGGGACTCGAGAGGGAACACTGAAGCTTTCTTT	CASSLPSRDSRGNTEAFF
TRBV7-9	TRBJ1-2	NA	TRBD1	TGTGCCAGCAGCTCCCTTCAGACAGGGAGACATGGCTACACCTTC	CASSSLQTGRHGYTF
TRBV19	TRBJ1-3	NA	NA	TGTGCCAGTAGTTTGGAGGAGCGGATTGGAAACACCATATATTTT	CASSLEERIGNTIYF
TRBV2	TRBJ2-7	NA	TRBD2	TGTGCCAGCAGTGAAGTGGCTAGCGGGCGCTACGAGCAGTACTTC	CASSEVASGRYEQYF
TRBV11-1	TRBJ2-3	once	NA	TGTGCCAGCAGCTTAGGGGGTCTCACAGATACGCAGTATTTT	CASSLGGLTDTQYF
TRBV14	TRBJ1-3	NA	NA	TGTGCCAGCAGTCGAACGTTCTCTGGAAACACCATATATTTT	CASSRTFSGNTIYF
TRBV6-1	TRBJ1-1	NA	NA	TGTGCCAGCAGTGAACTTGGGCCGAATGAAGCTTTCTTT	CASSELGPNEAFF
TRBV7-9	TRBJ2-3	NA	NA	TGTGCCAGCAGCCCGCGGGCGACACCTTTAGATACGCAGTATTTT	CASSPRATPLDTQYF
TRBV6-5	TRBJ1-6	NA	NA	TGTGCCAGCAGTTTCGGGAGAGACAATTCTGCCCTCCACTTT	CASSFGRDNSALHF
TRBV18	TRBJ1-1	NA	NA	TGTGCCAGCTCACCACCGGGACCGGGCACTGAAGCTTTCTTT	CASSPPGPGTEAFF
TRBV28	TRBJ2-7	NA	NA	TGTGCCAGCAGTTCGTCCGAGCAGTACTTC	CASSSSEQYF
TRBV7-6	TRBJ1-5	once	TRBD1	TGTGCCAGCAGCTTAGTTCCTCTGGGACAGAACCAGCCCCAGCATTTT	CASSLVPLGQNQPQHF
TRBV7-9	TRBJ1-2	NA	TRBD1	TGTGCCAGCACCGTAGGTGGGGACAGCTATGGCTACACCTTC	CASTVGGDSYGYTF
TRBV2	TRBJ1-4	NA	TRBD1	TGTGCCAGCAGTGAGGACAGGTTATTTGGTGAAACTAATGAAAAACTGTTTTTT	CASSEDRLFGETNEKLFF
TRBV6-5	TRBJ1-3	NA	TRBD1	TGTGCCAGCAGTTACTCGACAGGGGGCAAAGGAAACACCATATATTTT	CASSYSTGGKGNTIYF
TRBV6-4	TRBJ2-3	NA	NA	TGTGCCAGCAGTCAAGGTCCGGGCACAGATACGCAGTATTTT	CASSQGPGTDTQYF
TRBV11-3	TRBJ2-1	medium-sized	NA	TGTGCCAGCAGCTTAGTGGGGGGTGGACCAATGGGGCAGTTCTTC	CASSLVGGGPMGQFF
TRBV6-5	TRBJ1-5	NA	NA	TGTGCCAGCAGTTCCTGGGGACAGCCCCAGCATTTT	CASSSWGQPQHF
TRBV28	TRBJ2-7	NA	TRBD2	TGTGCCAGCAGTTTGGCCGGGACTAGCGGAATCGGGTCGAACTTC	CASSLAGTSGIGSNF
TRBV5-1	TRBJ1-1	few	NA	TGCGCCAGCAGTCCTACGGGGGTGAGCACTGAAGCTTTCTTT	CASSPTGVSTEAFF
TRBV21-1	TRBJ1-4	medium-sized	NA	TGTGCCAGCAGCCGGAACAGGGTTATCCTTAATGAAAAACTGTTTTTT	CASSRNRVILNEKLFF
TRBV4-1	TRBJ2-1	few	NA	TGCGCCAGCAGCCAAGGTGGCGACGGCGGGGAGCAGTTCTTC	CASSQGGDGGEQFF
TRBV4-1	TRBJ1-2	NA	TRBD1	TGCGCCAGCAGCCACCCCGGACAGGGGGTATTTGGGATTGGCTACACCTTC	CASSHPGQGVFGIGYTF
TRBV11-2	TRBJ2-5	NA	NA	TGTGCCAGCAGCCCGCAAGAGACCCAGTACTTC	CASSPQETQYF
TRBV5-6	TRBJ2-5	NA	TRBD1	TGTGCCAGCAGCTTGGACTCAGGGGGATTCCAAGAGACCCAGTACTTC	CASSLDSGGFQETQYF
TRBV5-6	TRBJ1-2	NA	TRBD1	TGTGCCAGCAGCCAGGGACAGGCGGTACAGGGCTACACCTTC	CASSQGQAVQGYTF
TRBV11-3	TRBJ2-3	few	TRBD1	TGTGCCAGCAGCACCGGGACAGGTTCCACAGATACGCAGTATTTT	CASSTGTGSTDTQYF
TRBV5-6	TRBJ2-3	NA	NA	TGTGCCAGCAGCTTGGGCGGGCGCCCCACTAGCACAGATACGCAGTATTTT	CASSLGGRPTSTDTQYF
TRBV11-2	TRBJ1-1	once	NA	TGTGCCAGCAGCTTAGGTCCGGGCGGAGGGAGAGAAGCTTTCTTT	CASSLGPGGGREAFF
TRBV18	TRBJ1-5	NA	NA	TGTGCCAGCTCACCATCTTCGGGCCGCGGTCAGCCCCAGCATTTT	CASSPSSGRGQPQHF
TRBV7-3	TRBJ1-3	NA	NA	TGTGCCAGCAGCTTAGGAGGGGCCGGAAACACCATATATTTT	CASSLGGAGNTIYF
TRBV7-9	TRBJ2-5	NA	TRBD2	TGTGCCAGCAGCTTTCGGCCTAGCGGGAGTTTGGAGACCCAGTACTTC	CASSFRPSGSLETQYF
TRBV5-1	TRBJ2-4	NA	NA	TGCGCCAGCAGCTTGTCGGGATCCAAAAACATTCAGTACTTC	CASSLSGSKNIQYF
TRBV9	TRBJ2-3	large	NA	TGTGCCAGCAGCGTTCCTCCCTCAGATACGCAGTATTTT	CASSVPPSDTQYF
TRBV4-1	TRBJ2-7	NA	NA	TGCGCCAGCAGCCAAGCGTTGACTACCCGATACGAGCAGTACTTC	CASSQALTTRYEQYF
TRBV12-5	TRBJ1-1	NA	TRBD1	TGTGCTAGTGGTCTCCAGGGGGCGTCCGAAGCTTTCTTT	CASGLQGASEAFF
TRBV19	TRBJ2-1	NA	TRBD2	TGTGCCAGTAGGGTAGCGGGAGGACACCTGAGCTCCTACAATGAGCAGTTCTTC	CASRVAGGHLSSYNEQFF
TRBV9	TRBJ2-3	NA	NA	TGTGCCAGCAGCGTGTCCCTCAGCGCAGATACGCAGTATTTT	CASSVSLSADTQYF
TRBV4-2	TRBJ1-1	few	TRBD1	TGTGCCAGCAGCCGTTACCAGGGGGCTGGAGCTGAAGCTTTCTTT	CASSRYQGAGAEAFF
TRBV6-4	TRBJ2-3	NA	TRBD2	TGTGCCAGCAGTGAGGTCAGCGGCCTAGCGGGCTTAACTAGCACAGATACGCAGTATTTT	CASSEVSGLAGLTSTDTQYF
TRBV19	TRBJ1-1	NA	NA	TGTGCCAGTAGTATAACAAGGGTTGGCACTGAAGCTTTCTTT	CASSITRVGTEAFF
TRBV21-1	TRBJ2-3	NA	NA	TGTGCCAGCAGCAAGCGCACAGCTGGCACAGATACGCAGTATTTT	CASSKRTAGTDTQYF
TRBV21-1	TRBJ1-5	NA	NA	TGTGCCAGCTGCCCCCGGGGTTGGGATTTT	CASCPRGWDF
TRBV28	TRBJ1-6	NA	TRBD1	TGTGCCAGCTTTCCGGGACAGGGTAATTCACCCCTCCACTTT	CASFPGQGNSPLHF
TRBV9	TRBJ1-6	NA	NA	TGTGCCAGCAGCCGGGTGGGACGGAATTCACCCCTCCACTTT	CASSRVGRNSPLHF
TRBV4-1	TRBJ1-6	NA	NA	TGCGCCAGCAGCCAGAAGGACGGCAGGGCCTATTCACCCCTCCACTTT	CASSQKDGRAYSPLHF
TRBV29-1	TRBJ2-7	NA	NA	TGCAGCGTAGGGGGGGTTTCCAACGAGCAGTACTTC	CSVGGVSNEQYF
TRBV28	TRBJ1-2	NA	TRBD1	TGTGCCAGCAGTTTGGGCCAGGGGGATGATGGCTACACCTTC	CASSLGQGDDGYTF